What follows are 20 T cell receptor beta chains derived from one specimen sequenced in a study of T cells in Graves' hyperthyroidism and ophthalmopathy. Template material for amplifying TCR beta CDR3 regions consisted of RNA transcripts. TCR CDR3 regions were first amplified by RT-PCR with HTBI primers. One entry per CDR3 protein, called by TCRdb with MiXCR from the multiplex PCR reads. The table records a few hundred thousand distinct CDR3 sequences, roughly 16% of them present only once. Specimen: blood. The receptor source for this set is a woman under 40 with Graves' ophthalmopathy.

This clonotype was recorded a few times. The chain joins TRBV18 to TRBJ2-1; TRBD2 matches 7 bases. The CDR3 totals 14 residues. V lost 8 bases and J lost 4; bases outside the gene matches: 8. Germline-derived CDR1 and CDR2 are KGHSH and LQKENI. The DNA for the CDR3 is TGTGCCAGCACCTGGGAGGGGCCGTACAATGAGCAGTTCTTC. It is translated as CASTWEGPYNEQFF.

For this clonotype: This may be a read error, as it is one base from a much larger clone. The chain joins TRBV7-2 to TRBJ2-7; 10 positions agree with TRBD2. The CDR3 runs to 15 residues. Germline lookup yields CDR1 SGHTA and CDR2 FQGNSA. CDR3: CAGSTRAGGPNEQYF. CDR3 nucleotide sequence: TGTGCCGGCAGCACCCGAGCGGGAGGGCCGAACGAGCAGTACTTC.

Regarding this clonotype: With a much larger clone just one base away, this may be a read error. The DNA for the CDR3 is TGTGCCAGCAGCTTAGCGGGATCTCCCCCCAAGCAGTACTTC. Protein: CASSLAGSPPKQYF. The chain is built from TRBV7-2 and TRBJ2-7; D is uncertain. This CDR3 region has 14 residues. Germline values: CDR1 SGHTA, CDR2 FQGNSA. V lost 0 bases and J 8 bases, leaving 14 bases between the germline ends.

This clonotype has at least ten counts. The chain is built from TRBV28 and TRBJ1-2; D gene unclear. The germline CDR1 and CDR2 sequences are MDHEN and SYDVKM. Between the trimmed V and J ends, which lost 6 bases and 2 bases, there was a span of 10 bases. This CDR3 contains 13 residues. DNA for the CDR3: TGTGCCAGCAGCCTACAGATCAACTATGGCTACACCTTC. Protein sequence: CASSLQINYGYTF.

This clonotype has more than one count but fewer than ten. The V gene is TRBV5-5, the J gene TRBJ2-4, with D unclear. The germline gives CDR1 SGHKS, CDR2 YYEKEE (reference sequence). The CDR3 loop spans 16 amino acids. Trimming pared 1 base from V and 9 bases from J, leaving 20 bases between. In nucleotides, the CDR3 is TGTGCCAGCAGCTTGATCGGCGACGGGCTTTCTGGCATTCAGTACTTC. Amino acids: CASSLIGDGLSGIQYF.

The chain couples TRBV10-3 to TRBJ1-2; possible D gene TRBD1, 6 bases. The length of the CDR3 is 14 residues. V shed 0 bases and J shed 2 bases, with 7 bases lying between them. The germline gives CDR1 ENHRY, CDR2 SYGVKD. The CDR3: CAISESQGNYGYTF. As DNA, the CDR3 is TGTGCCATCAGTGAGTCGCAGGGGAACTATGGCTACACCTTC.

The sample holds a few counts of this clonotype. The V gene is TRBV7-2, the J gene TRBJ1-2; D is uncertain. The CDR3 loop spans 13 amino acids. The germline V gene has CDR1 SGHTA and CDR2 FQGNSA. Trimming stripped 5 bases from V and 9 bases from J, with 16 bases between. CDR3 coding DNA: TGTGCCAGCAGCGCCTTTTTGGGCGATCGCTACACCTTC. Its translation: CASSAFLGDRYTF. Full variable domain (outside the CDR3, taken from reference TRBV7-2 and TRBJ1-2): GAGVSQSPSNKVTEKGKDVELRCDPISGHTALYWYRQSLGQGLEFLIYFQGNSAPDKSGLPSDRFSAERTGGSVSTLTIQRTQQEDSAVYLCASSAFLGDRYTFGSGTRLTVV.

V and J are TRBV5-4 and TRBJ2-5; TRBD1 matches 8 bases. The CDR3 is 16 residues long. Trimming removed 5 bases from V and 5 bases from J; junction bases left unmatched: 14. The germline CDR1 and CDR2 sequences are SGHNT and YYREEE (reference sequence). The CDR3 protein is CASSYTGTGQRETQYF. CDR3 DNA: TGTGCCAGCAGTTATACCGGGACAGGCCAGAGGGAGACCCAGTACTTC.

This clonotype was observed a few times. This chain links TRBV20-1 with TRBJ2-1; 8 bases line up with TRBD2. The V and J ends lost 1 base and 3 bases, in that order; junction bases with no gene match: 17. Germline V CDR1 and CDR2: DFQATT, SNEGSKA (reference sequence). CDR3 length: 19 residues. CDR3 nucleotides: TGCAGTGCTAGAGTAGCCGGGACTAGAGGGCCGGGGGTCTACAATGAGCAGTTCTTC. Residues: CSARVAGTRGPGVYNEQFF.

This clonotype occurred a few times. The rearrangement uses TRBV5-1 and TRBJ1-4, with D unresolved. Germline lookup yields CDR1 SGHRS and CDR2 YFSETQ. Between the trimmed V and J ends, which lost 6 bases and 7 bases, there was a span of 7 bases. The CDR3 contains 11 residues. The CDR3 DNA follows: TGCGCCAGCAAGGCCACTGAAAAACTGTTTTTT. It is translated as CASKATEKLFF.

This clonotype has just a few counts. This may come from a read error, since a much larger clone is one base off. The rearrangement links TRBV2 to TRBJ2-1; D is ambiguous. The CDR3 is made up of 13 amino acids. The V gene lost 7 bases and the J gene lost 2 bases, with 9 bases spanning the gap. Germline-derived CDR1 and CDR2 are SNHLY and FYNNEI. The CDR3 here is CASTPRAYNEQFF. The DNA of the CDR3 is TGTGCCAGCACCCCCCGAGCCTACAATGAGCAGTTCTTC.

In this sample, this clonotype turned up many times. The chain employs TRBV18 and TRBJ2-5; D unresolved. CDR3 length equals 12 residues. The V end lost 3 bases, the J end lost 5 bases, and 7 bases lay between the germline ends. Germline CDR1 is KGHSH and CDR2 is LQKENI. CDR3 DNA sequence: TGTGCCAGCTCACCTAAGAAGGAGACCCAGTACTTC. It codes for CASSPKKETQYF.

The CDR3: CASSVFEQGYGNTIYF. The CDR3 DNA sequence: TGTGCCAGCAGCGTATTCGAACAGGGATATGGAAACACCATATATTTT. The J gene is TRBJ1-3, the V gene TRBV7-9; tentatively, D is TRBD1 (6 bases). The CDR3 consists of 16 residues. The ends were cut back, 5 bases at V and 3 bases at J, with 17 bases in the middle. In germline, CDR1 is SEHNR, CDR2 FQNEAQ (reference sequence). Together with reference TRBV7-9 and TRBJ1-3, the CDR3 gives the full variable domain: DTGVSQNPRHKITKRGQNVTFRCDPISEHNRLYWYRQTLGQGPEFLTYFQNEAQLEKSRLLSDRFSAERPKGSFSTLEIQRTEQGDSAMYLCASSVFEQGYGNTIYFGEGSWLTVV.

The J gene is TRBJ2-4, the V gene TRBV19; D possibly matches TRBD1 or TRBD2 (5 bases each). This CDR3 contains 12 residues. With 8 bases removed from V and 15 bases from J, the gap between germline ends came to 20 bases. Germline CDR1 LNHDA, CDR2 SQIVND (reference sequence). The CDR3 spells CASLTPLGTGYF. DNA for the CDR3: TGTGCCAGTCTGACCCCCTTAGGGACGGGGTACTTC.

In its sample, this clonotype was seen a few times. This chain links TRBV6-5 with TRBJ1-5, with D possibly being TRBD1 (5 bases). Deletions cut 1 base from V and 3 bases from J, with 16 bases between. Germline loops: CDR1 MNHEY, CDR2 SVGAGI. The CDR3 loop spans 17 amino acids. CDR3 region: CASSYLTHPGTNQPQHF. The CDR3 DNA is TGTGCCAGCAGTTACTTGACGCATCCCGGGACCAATCAGCCCCAGCATTTT.

The sample holds many counts of this clonotype. This sequence joins TRBV4-3 and TRBJ2-7, with D hard to call. CDR1 is LGHNA, CDR2 YSLEER, per germline. The V end lost 0 bases, the J end lost 3 bases, and 9 bases lay between the germline ends. This CDR3 is 14 amino acids long. The CDR3 reads CASSQEDRIYEQYF. In DNA form, the CDR3 reads TGCGCCAGCAGCCAAGAGGATCGCATCTACGAGCAGTACTTC.

This clonotype was found many times. This rearrangement joins TRBV7-2 to TRBJ1-1; 9 nucleotides match TRBD1. Germline lookup yields CDR1 SGHTA and CDR2 FQGNSA. This CDR3 spans 16 amino acids. V was clipped by 0 bases and J by 3 bases; unmatched bases: 5. DNA for the CDR3: TGTGCCAGCAGCTTAGCCGGGACAGGGATCTACACTGAAGCTTTCTTT. Translated, it gives CASSLAGTGIYTEAFF.

This clonotype showed up just a few times. The V and J genes are TRBV7-2 and TRBJ2-3, with a tentative D call TRBD2 (6 bases). Germline V gives CDR1 SGHTA, CDR2 FQGNSA. The germline V and J ends were trimmed by 7 bases and 0 bases, with 11 bases remaining between them. The CDR3 totals 14 residues. The CDR3 DNA reads TGTGCCAGCAACCTCGGGAGTAGCACAGATACGCAGTATTTT. It specifies CASNLGSSTDTQYF.

This clonotype was counted ten times or more. V gene TRBV28 combines with J gene TRBJ1-4; D perhaps matches TRBD1 (5 bases). Germline lookup yields CDR1 MDHEN and CDR2 SYDVKM. This CDR3 has 17 amino acids. V lost 9 bases to trimming and J lost 0 bases, with 20 bases between them. CDR3 loop: CASLPGGVEATNEKLFF. In nucleotides, the CDR3 is TGTGCCAGTCTGCCCGGGGGGGTCGAAGCAACTAATGAAAAACTGTTTTTT.

This clonotype was counted at least ten times. This sequence joins TRBV18 and TRBJ2-5; D is unresolved. Germline V gives CDR1 KGHSH, CDR2 LQKENI. V was pared by 5 bases and J by 3 bases, with 13 bases between. The CDR3 loop spans 14 amino acids. The CDR3 loop reads CASSMATAKETQYF. In DNA, the CDR3 is TGTGCCAGCTCAATGGCGACTGCTAAAGAGACCCAGTACTTC.